Below, one TCR beta chain is given with its context. Its antigen is still unknown. The data were produced by immunoSEQ multiplex PCR, yet TCRdb's version contains in-frame clones alone and is incomplete. The repertoire includes tens of thousands of clones, about 97% of them detected once, and 1.5% to 2% sits in the top ten. This specimen belongs to a study of cytomegalovirus exposure and HLA in healthy donors. The overall study: The 110 or so validation repertoires used the same platform as the 666 first-cohort repertoires, a later analysis reported. The study, taken as a whole, reports: The authors confirmed in vitro that a few CMV-associated chains were specific for CMV antigens. It was 160 or so TCR beta chains that were listed as cytomegalovirus-associated.

The sequence came from a woman under 30 in good health and CMV-seropositive. The specimen sequenced was PBMCs.

The DNA of the CDR3 is TGTGCCAGCAGCGCCTCCGGGACTAGCGGGAGAAGGGATACGCAGTATTTT. Encoded protein: CASSASGTSGRRDTQYF. The chain uses TRBV7-9 and TRBJ2-3, with TRBD2 matching 14 bases. The germline V gene has CDR1 SEHNR and CDR2 FQNEAQ (reference sequence). The CDR3 extends over 17 amino acids. The ends lost 5 bases at V and 6 bases at J; junction bases unmatched: 10. Filled out from reference TRBV7-9 and TRBJ2-3, the complete variable domain reads DTGVSQNPRHKITKRGQNVTFRCDPISEHNRLYWYRQTLGQGPEFLTYFQNEAQLEKSRLLSDRFSAERPKGSFSTLEIQRTEQGDSAMYLCASSASGTSGRRDTQYFGPGTRLTVL.